The 20 T cell receptor beta chains listed next were all sequenced from one sample in a study of blood T cell repertoires in COVID-19. Sequenced by immunoSEQ multiplex PCR; TCRdb stores in-frame clones only, minus some. The data contain around 57,000 clones, roughly 84% of them seen just once; the ten biggest clones take up under 9%. The sample consisted of peripheral blood. The receptors shown here come from a man aged 50-59 years with active COVID-19.

The CDR3 bases are TGTGCCACCAGTGAGGCCCCGGGACTAGCGGGAGCCAGCACAGATACGCAGTATTTT. It is translated as CATSEAPGLAGASTDTQYF. The rearrangement uses TRBV24-1 and TRBJ2-3; 14 bases match TRBD2. This CDR3 has 19 amino acids. Germline V gene lookup returns CDR1 KGHDR and CDR2 SFDVKD. Germline trimming cut 4 bases from V and 0 bases from J; bases unmatched to any gene: 8.

This chain uses TRBV18 with TRBJ1-5; the D gene is possibly TRBD1 (5 bases). Trimming took 0 bases from V and 6 from J, leaving 15 bases between them. From germline, CDR1 is KGHSH and CDR2 LQKENI. CDR3 size: 16 residues. The CDR3 bases are TGTGCCAGCTCACCACCTCTCGGGGGGTCGGTTCAGCCCCAGCATTTT. Translation gives CASSPPLGGSVQPQHF.

The CDR3 spells CASSARTGDHYTF. The CDR3 DNA sequence: TGTGCCAGCAGCGCCAGGACAGGGGACCACTACACCTTC. The V and J genes are TRBV25-1 and TRBJ1-2, with 9 bases matching TRBD1. The CDR3 sequence is 13 residues long. With V trimmed by 6 bases and J by 10 bases, 9 bases remained unmatched. Looked up from germline, CDR1 is MGHDK and CDR2 is SYGVNS.

The chain couples TRBV19 to TRBJ2-1, with D perhaps TRBD1 (6 bases). The CDR3 has 14 residues. V shed 7 bases and J shed 0 bases, with 10 bases lying between them. Germline loops: CDR1 LNHDA, CDR2 SQIVND (reference sequence). The DNA of the CDR3 is TGTGCCAGTAATGACAGGACCTCCTACAATGAGCAGTTCTTC. Amino acid sequence: CASNDRTSYNEQFF. The entire variable domain, with the rest obtained from reference TRBV19 and TRBJ2-1, is as follows: DGGITQSPKYLFRKEGQNVTLSCEQNLNHDAMYWYRQDPGQGLRLIYYSQIVNDFQKGDIAEGYSVSREKKESFPLTVTSAQKNPTAFYLCASNDRTSYNEQFFGPGTRLTVL.

V usage is TRBV5-1 and J usage is TRBJ1-5; TRBD1 matches at 7 bases. This CDR3 contains 14 residues. The ends lost 4 bases at V and 2 bases at J; junction bases unmatched: 3. The germline gives CDR1 SGHRS, CDR2 YFSETQ. The chain's CDR3 is CASSPGQGNQPQHF. In DNA form, the CDR3 reads TGCGCCAGCAGCCCCGGACAGGGCAATCAGCCCCAGCATTTT. The full variable domain, in which reference TRBV5-1 and TRBJ1-5 provide the parts outside the CDR3, is KAGVTQTPRYLIKTRGQQVTLSCSPISGHRSVSWYQQTPGQGLQFLFEYFSETQRNKGNFPGRFSGRQFSNSRSEMNVSTLELGDSALYLCASSPGQGNQPQHFGDGTRLSIL.

The V call is TRBV28, the J call TRBJ1-5; D ambiguous. There are 12 residues in the CDR3. CDR1 is MDHEN, CDR2 SYDVKM, per germline. The germline V and J ends were trimmed by 8 bases and 1 base, with 6 bases remaining between them. The CDR3 DNA is TGTGCCAGCTCCCAGAGCAATCAGCCCCAGCATTTT. Its protein is CASSQSNQPQHF. The full variable domain, completed using reference TRBV28 and TRBJ1-5, is DVKVTQSSRYLVKRTGEKVFLECVQDMDHENMFWYRQDPGLGLRLIYFSYDVKMKEKGDIPEGYSVSREKKERFSLILESASTNQTSMYLCASSQSNQPQHFGDGTRLSIL.

The chain has TRBV28 and TRBJ1-5; TRBD1 might be the D (6 bases). Between the trimmed V and J ends, which lost 6 bases and 3 bases, there was a span of 15 bases. CDR1 and CDR2 from the germline V gene are MDHEN and SYDVKM. This CDR3 has 15 residues. The CDR3 region is CASSLGQRVNQPQHF. CDR3 nucleotides: TGTGCCAGCAGCCTCGGACAGAGGGTCAATCAGCCCCAGCATTTT.

This rearrangement joins TRBV7-2 to TRBJ2-2; D perhaps matches TRBD1 (6 bases). Trimming took 3 bases from V and 7 from J, leaving 21 bases between them. CDR3 length: 17 amino acids. Germline assignment: CDR1 SGHTA and CDR2 FQGNSA. The CDR3 sequence: CASSLRTALSGYGELFF. The CDR3 nucleotides are TGTGCCAGCAGCTTGAGGACAGCTCTTTCGGGATACGGGGAGCTGTTTTTT.

CDR3 protein: CASSSRTSGSEQYF. For the CDR3, the DNA is TGCGCCAGCAGCTCCAGGACTAGCGGGAGCGAGCAGTACTTC. The chain links TRBV5-1 to TRBJ2-7, with TRBD2 identical over 13 bases. CDR1 is SGHRS, CDR2 YFSETQ, per germline. The CDR3 totals 14 residues. J gave up 6 bases and V 3 bases, and 3 bases lay outside the gene matches. The complete variable domain, with remaining parts taken from reference TRBV5-1 and TRBJ2-7, reads KAGVTQTPRYLIKTRGQQVTLSCSPISGHRSVSWYQQTPGQGLQFLFEYFSETQRNKGNFPGRFSGRQFSNSRSEMNVSTLELGDSALYLCASSSRTSGSEQYFGPGTRLTVT.

V and J are TRBV19 and TRBJ1-1, with a weak D call TRBD1 (6 bases). Germline CDR1 LNHDA, CDR2 SQIVND (reference sequence). The CDR3 is 16 amino acids. V was shortened by 6 bases and J by 2 bases, with 19 bases between the two germline ends. The CDR3 here is CASRNAGAGRNTEAFF. The CDR3 nucleotides are TGTGCCAGTAGGAACGCAGGGGCCGGCAGAAACACTGAAGCTTTCTTT.

The rearrangement joins TRBV7-7 to TRBJ2-3; D is uncertain. The ends were cut back, 1 base at V and 2 bases at J, with 10 bases in the middle. CDR1 and CDR2 (germline): SSHAT, FNYEAQ (reference sequence). The CDR3 spans 15 residues. CDR3 region: CASSLVRGPTDTQYF. The CDR3 DNA reads TGTGCCAGCAGCTTAGTCCGCGGTCCCACAGATACGCAGTATTTT.

The J gene is TRBJ2-7, the V gene TRBV7-9; 8 positions match TRBD2. This CDR3 comprises 14 residues. CDR1 is SEHNR, CDR2 FQNEAQ, per germline (reference sequence). Trimming took 3 bases from V and 0 from J; bases not matched to a gene: 1. CDR3 loop: CASSFAGGSYEQYF. Here the CDR3 DNA reads TGTGCCAGCAGCTTCGCGGGGGGCTCCTACGAGCAGTACTTC. Using reference TRBV7-9 and TRBJ2-7 for the parts outside the CDR3, the full variable domain is DTGVSQNPRHKITKRGQNVTFRCDPISEHNRLYWYRQTLGQGPEFLTYFQNEAQLEKSRLLSDRFSAERPKGSFSTLEIQRTEQGDSAMYLCASSFAGGSYEQYFGPGTRLTVT.

The chain has TRBV11-3 and TRBJ2-2, with 12 bases matching TRBD2. The CDR3 spans 17 residues. J gave up 10 bases and V 5 bases, and 14 bases lay outside the gene matches. From germline, CDR1 is SGHNT and CDR2 YENEEA. The CDR3 coding sequence is TGTGCCAGCAGCCCAGAGACTAGCGGGGGTCCGCGGGTGGAGCTGTTTTTT. This gives the protein CASSPETSGGPRVELFF.

The chain employs TRBV6-2 or TRBV6-3 and TRBJ2-3; 8 nucleotides agree with TRBD2. Germline CDR1 and CDR2: MNHEY and SVGEGT. Losses at the gene ends were 6 bases for V and 3 bases for J; bases not matched to a gene: 14. This CDR3 spans 17 amino acids. The CDR3 region is CASSPPQRGRPTDTQYF. In nucleotides, the CDR3 is TGTGCCAGCAGCCCCCCCCAGCGGGGGCGCCCAACAGATACGCAGTATTTT.

The chain uses TRBV9 and TRBJ2-7; 15 bases agree with TRBD2. After removal of 3 bases from V and 7 bases from J, the junction contained 11 bases not matched to a gene. This CDR3 contains 17 residues. The germline gives CDR1 SGDLS, CDR2 YYNGEE. Here the CDR3 reads CASSAMGGLAGGREQYF. CDR3 coding DNA: TGTGCCAGCAGCGCGATGGGGGGACTAGCGGGAGGTCGAGAGCAGTACTTC.

The rearrangement links TRBV24-1 to TRBJ2-7; 9 nucleotides line up with TRBD1. V shed 3 bases, J shed 4 bases, and the junction held 6 bases outside the gene matches. This CDR3 contains 15 residues. CDR1 and CDR2 from the germline V gene are KGHDR and SFDVKD. CDR3 amino acids: CATSDPRQGGYEQYF. The CDR3 DNA reads as TGTGCCACCAGTGATCCCCGACAGGGGGGGTACGAGCAGTACTTC.

The J gene is TRBJ2-2, the V gene TRBV28, with 10 bases fitting TRBD2. The V and J ends lost 3 bases and 5 bases, in that order; junction bases with no gene match: 6. The CDR3 is 16 amino acids. Germline assignment: CDR1 MDHEN and CDR2 SYDVKM. The CDR3 loop reads CASSLGTSGKTGELFF. The CDR3 DNA follows: TGTGCCAGCAGTTTGGGTACTAGCGGGAAGACCGGGGAGCTGTTTTTT.

In the case of this clone: Within the sample, other DNA sequences also encode this same CDR3. V gene TRBV19 combines with J gene TRBJ1-5; D gene uncertain. The CDR3 runs 13 residues. The V gene lost 3 bases and the J gene lost 5 bases, with 8 bases spanning the gap. Per the germline V gene, CDR1 is LNHDA and CDR2 is SQIVND (reference sequence). The CDR3 protein is CASSMGRDQPQHF. Here the CDR3 DNA reads TGTGCCAGTAGTATGGGTCGGGATCAGCCCCAGCATTTT.

The rearrangement joins TRBV7-3 to TRBJ2-7; D gene uncertain. The CDR3 is 15 amino acids. The ends were cut back, 5 bases at V and 6 bases at J, with 20 bases in the middle. Per the germline V gene, CDR1 is SGHTA and CDR2 is FQGTGA. CDR3 sequence: CASSRSPGEEPEQYF. The CDR3 nucleotides are TGTGCCAGCAGCAGAAGCCCAGGTGAAGAACCCGAGCAGTACTTC.

This clone has only one observation. The chain has TRBV29-1 and TRBJ2-3; 11 nucleotides match TRBD2. The CDR3 is made up of 14 amino acids. After removal of 6 bases from V and 1 base from J, the junction contained 3 bases not matched to a gene. Germline V gene sequence: CDR1 SQVTM, CDR2 ANQGSEA. Here the CDR3 DNA reads TGCAGCGTCGTTAGCGGGGGGGGCACAGATACGCAGTATTTT. Its protein product is CSVVSGGGTDTQYF.